This record looks at one TCR beta chain sequence and its context. The data belong to a study of control samples from healthy donors and cancer patients. This table comes from immunoSEQ multiplex PCR, and its TCRdb copy is limited to in-frame clones, with some not included. The top ten hold 1% to 1.4% of the sample, which has roughly 120,000 clones, roughly nine tenths seen once. The clonotype comes from a woman aged 45-60 years with colorectal cancer. Sequences were obtained from PBMCs.

The CDR3 DNA reads as TGTGCCAGCAGTCCGGGCAGGGCCTACGAGCAGTACTTC. Protein product: CASSPGRAYEQYF. The chain employs TRBV27 and TRBJ2-7; possibly TRBD1 for D (5 bases). Per the germline V gene, CDR1 is MNHEY and CDR2 is SMNVEV (reference sequence). The CDR3 consists of 13 residues. V shed 5 bases and J shed 2 bases, with 10 bases lying between them.